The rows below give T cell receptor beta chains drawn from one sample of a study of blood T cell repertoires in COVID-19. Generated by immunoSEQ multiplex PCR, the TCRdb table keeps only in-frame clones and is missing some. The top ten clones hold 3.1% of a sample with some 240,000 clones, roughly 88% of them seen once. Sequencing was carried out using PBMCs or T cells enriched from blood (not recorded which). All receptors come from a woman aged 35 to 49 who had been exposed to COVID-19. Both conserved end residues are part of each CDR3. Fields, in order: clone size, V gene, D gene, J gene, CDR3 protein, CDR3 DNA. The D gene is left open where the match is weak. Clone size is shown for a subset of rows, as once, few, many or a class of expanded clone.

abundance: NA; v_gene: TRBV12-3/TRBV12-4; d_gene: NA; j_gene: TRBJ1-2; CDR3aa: CASSRQYGYTF; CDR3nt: TGTGCCAGCAGTCGACAGTATGGCTACACCTTC
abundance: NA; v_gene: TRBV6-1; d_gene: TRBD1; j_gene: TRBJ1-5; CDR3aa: CASSEALERGGYRLSNQPQHF; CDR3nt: TGTGCCAGCAGTGAAGCTTTAGAGAGAGGGGGCTACCGACTTAGCAATCAGCCCCAGCATTTT
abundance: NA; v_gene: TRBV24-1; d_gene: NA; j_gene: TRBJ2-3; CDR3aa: CATSEAGITDTQYF; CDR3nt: TGTGCCACCAGTGAGGCAGGGATCACAGATACGCAGTATTTT
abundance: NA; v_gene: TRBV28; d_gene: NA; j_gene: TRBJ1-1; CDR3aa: CASSTGSYTEAFF; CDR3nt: TGTGCCAGTTCGACAGGATCTTACACTGAAGCTTTCTTT
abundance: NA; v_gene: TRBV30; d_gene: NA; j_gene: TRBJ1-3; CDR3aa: CAWSAGPGNTIYF; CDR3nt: TGTGCCTGGAGCGCCGGACCAGGGAACACCATATATTTT
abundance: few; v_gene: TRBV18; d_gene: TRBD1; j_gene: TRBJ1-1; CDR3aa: CASSPGQGTTEAFF; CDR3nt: TGTGCCAGCTCCCCGGGACAGGGGACCACTGAAGCTTTCTTT
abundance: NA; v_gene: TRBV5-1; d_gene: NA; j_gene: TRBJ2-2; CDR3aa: CASSNGGRELFF; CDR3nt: TGCGCCAGCAGCAACGGGGGGCGGGAGCTGTTTTTT
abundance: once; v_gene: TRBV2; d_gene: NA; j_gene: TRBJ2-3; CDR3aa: CASSGDTNTQYF; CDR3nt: TGTGCCAGCAGTGGAGATACGAATACGCAGTATTTT
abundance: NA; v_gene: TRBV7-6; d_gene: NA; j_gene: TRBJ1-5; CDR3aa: CASSLEGVESNQPQHF; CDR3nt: TGTGCCAGCAGCTTAGAGGGGGTAGAATCTAATCAGCCCCAGCATTTT
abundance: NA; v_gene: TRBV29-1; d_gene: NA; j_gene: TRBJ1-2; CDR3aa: CSGGTSDGYTF; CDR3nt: TGCAGCGGAGGGACATCCGATGGCTACACCTTC
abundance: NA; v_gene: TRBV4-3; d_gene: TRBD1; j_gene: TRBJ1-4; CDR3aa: CASSQGLRTGPVELFF; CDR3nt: TGCGCCAGCAGCCAAGGGTTGAGGACAGGTCCCGTTGAACTGTTTTTT
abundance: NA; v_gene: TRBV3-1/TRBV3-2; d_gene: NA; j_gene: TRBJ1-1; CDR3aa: CASSQELLGSDTEAFF; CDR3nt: TGTGCCAGCAGCCAAGAACTCCTTGGCAGCGACACTGAAGCTTTCTTT
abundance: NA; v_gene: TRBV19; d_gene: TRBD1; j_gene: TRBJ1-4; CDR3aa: CASSTAARGQREKLFF; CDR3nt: TGTGCCAGTAGTACCGCCGCCAGGGGGCAGAGGGAAAAACTGTTTTTT
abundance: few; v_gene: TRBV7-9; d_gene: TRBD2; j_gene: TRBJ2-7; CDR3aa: CASSLRPSGSYEQYF; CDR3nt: TGTGCCAGCAGCTTACGTCCTAGCGGCTCCTACGAGCAGTACTTC
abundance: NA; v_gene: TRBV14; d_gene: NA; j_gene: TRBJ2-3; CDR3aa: CASSQDQVFSDTQYF; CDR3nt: TGTGCCAGCAGCCAAGATCAGGTGTTTTCAGATACGCAGTATTTT
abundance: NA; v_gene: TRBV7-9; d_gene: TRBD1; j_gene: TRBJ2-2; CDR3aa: CASMGPRGSTGELFF; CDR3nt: TGTGCCAGCATGGGACCCAGGGGGAGTACCGGGGAGCTGTTTTTT
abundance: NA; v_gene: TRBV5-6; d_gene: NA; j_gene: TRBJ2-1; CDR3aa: CASSLVSSRGWQFF; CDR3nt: TGTGCCAGCAGCTTGGTCAGTTCCCGGGGTTGGCAGTTCTTC
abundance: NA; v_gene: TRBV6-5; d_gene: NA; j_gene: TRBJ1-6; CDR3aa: CASSYRRQDNSPLHF; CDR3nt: TGTGCCAGCAGTTATCGTAGGCAGGATAATTCACCCCTCCACTTT
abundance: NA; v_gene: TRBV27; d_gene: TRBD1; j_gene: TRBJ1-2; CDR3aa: CASSFTPGTGYNYTF; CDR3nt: TGTGCCAGCAGTTTTACCCCCGGGACAGGGTATAACTACACCTTC
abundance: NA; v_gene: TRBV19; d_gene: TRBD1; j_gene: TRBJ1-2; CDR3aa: CASSSTTGAGGYTF; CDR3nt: TGTGCCAGTAGTTCGACGACAGGGGCGGGTGGCTACACCTTC
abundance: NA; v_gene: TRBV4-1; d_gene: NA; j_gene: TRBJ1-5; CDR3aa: CASSQTVFQPQHF; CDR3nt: TGCGCCAGCAGCCAGACAGTTTTTCAGCCCCAGCATTTT
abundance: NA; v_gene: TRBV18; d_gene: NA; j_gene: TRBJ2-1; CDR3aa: CASSPLPTGGSYNEQFF; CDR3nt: TGTGCCAGCTCACCCCTGCCGACTGGTGGGTCCTACAATGAGCAGTTCTTC
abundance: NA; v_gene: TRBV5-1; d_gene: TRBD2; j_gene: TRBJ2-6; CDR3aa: CASSLAAGAGANVLTF; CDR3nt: TGCGCCAGCAGCTTGGCCGCGGGGGCTGGGGCCAACGTCCTGACTTTC
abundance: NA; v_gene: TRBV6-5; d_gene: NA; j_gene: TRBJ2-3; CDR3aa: CASSYSGASTDTQYF; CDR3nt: TGTGCCAGCAGTTACAGTGGAGCTAGCACAGATACGCAGTATTTT
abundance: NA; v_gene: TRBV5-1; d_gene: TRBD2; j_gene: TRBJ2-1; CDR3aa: CASSLAPGLAGDNEQFF; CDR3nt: TGTGCCAGCAGCTTGGCCCCGGGACTAGCGGGAGACAATGAGCAGTTCTTC
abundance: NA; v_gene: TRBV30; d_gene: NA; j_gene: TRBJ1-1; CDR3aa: CAWSVFPGLYREAFF; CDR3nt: TGTGCCTGGAGTGTTTTCCCAGGACTATATCGAGAAGCTTTCTTT
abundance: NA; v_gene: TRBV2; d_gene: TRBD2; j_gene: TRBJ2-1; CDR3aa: CASSGGTSGILDNEQFF; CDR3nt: TGTGCCAGCAGTGGGGGGACTAGCGGGATCCTGGACAATGAGCAGTTCTTC
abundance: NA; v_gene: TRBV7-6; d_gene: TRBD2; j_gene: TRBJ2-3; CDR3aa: CASSLLSGGTQYF; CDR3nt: TGTGCCAGCAGCTTATTGTCGGGAGGGACGCAGTATTTT
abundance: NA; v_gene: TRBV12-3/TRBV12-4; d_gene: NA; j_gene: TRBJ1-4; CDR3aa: CASSRAGVDIFF; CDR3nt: TGTGCCAGCAGTCGAGCCGGGGTAGACATTTTTTTT
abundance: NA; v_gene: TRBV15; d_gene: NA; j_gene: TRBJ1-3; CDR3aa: CATSRDFSPGPGNTIYF; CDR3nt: TGTGCCACCAGCAGAGATTTTAGTCCGGGTCCCGGAAACACCATATATTTT
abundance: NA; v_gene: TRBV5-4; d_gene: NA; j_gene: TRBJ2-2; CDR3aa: CASSLDLPTDSGELFF; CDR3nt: TGTGCCAGCAGCTTGGATCTCCCCACTGACAGCGGGGAGCTGTTTTTT
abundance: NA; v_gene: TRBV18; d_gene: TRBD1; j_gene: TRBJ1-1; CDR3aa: CASSSRGQGTLNTEAFF; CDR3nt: TGTGCCAGCTCATCTCGGGGACAGGGGACTCTGAACACTGAAGCTTTCTTT
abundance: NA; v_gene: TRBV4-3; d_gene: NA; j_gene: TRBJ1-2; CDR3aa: CASSPHAGRVGDGYTF; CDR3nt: TGCGCCAGCAGCCCGCACGCGGGGAGGGTTGGCGATGGCTACACCTTC
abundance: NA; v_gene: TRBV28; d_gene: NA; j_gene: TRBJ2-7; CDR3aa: CASSISGYEQYF; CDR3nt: TGTGCCAGCAGTATCTCAGGGTACGAGCAGTACTTC
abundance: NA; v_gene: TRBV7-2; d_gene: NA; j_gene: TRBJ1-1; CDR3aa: CASSPRAGSDTEAFF; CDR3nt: TGTGCCAGCAGCCCCAGAGCGGGTTCCGACACTGAAGCTTTCTTT
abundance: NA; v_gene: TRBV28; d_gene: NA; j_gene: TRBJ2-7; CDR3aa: CASSSGQGNYEQYF; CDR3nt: TGTGCCAGCAGTTCCGGGCAGGGTAACTACGAGCAGTACTTC
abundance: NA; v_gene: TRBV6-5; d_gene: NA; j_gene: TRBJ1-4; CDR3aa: CASGQKDPTNEKLFF; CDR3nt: TGTGCCAGCGGACAGAAAGACCCAACTAATGAAAAACTGTTTTTT
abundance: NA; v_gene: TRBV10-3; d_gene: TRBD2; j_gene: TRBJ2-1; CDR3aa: CAISGSGGADTYNEQFF; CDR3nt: TGTGCCATCAGTGGTAGCGGGGGGGCCGACACCTACAATGAGCAGTTCTTC
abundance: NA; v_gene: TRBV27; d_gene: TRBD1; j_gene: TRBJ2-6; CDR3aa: CASSLDRGGTGRFSGANVLTF; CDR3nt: TGTGCCAGCAGTCTCGACAGGGGTGGGACAGGGCGCTTCTCTGGGGCCAACGTCCTGACTTTC
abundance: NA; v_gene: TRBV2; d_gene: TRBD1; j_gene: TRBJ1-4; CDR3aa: CASSSRTGVEKLFF; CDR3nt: TGTGCCAGCAGTTCTCGGACAGGGGTTGAAAAACTGTTTTTT
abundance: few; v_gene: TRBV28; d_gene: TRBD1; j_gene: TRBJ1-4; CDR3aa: CASSPRQGASDEKLFF; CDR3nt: TGTGCCAGCAGTCCCCGACAGGGGGCGTCGGATGAAAAACTGTTTTTT